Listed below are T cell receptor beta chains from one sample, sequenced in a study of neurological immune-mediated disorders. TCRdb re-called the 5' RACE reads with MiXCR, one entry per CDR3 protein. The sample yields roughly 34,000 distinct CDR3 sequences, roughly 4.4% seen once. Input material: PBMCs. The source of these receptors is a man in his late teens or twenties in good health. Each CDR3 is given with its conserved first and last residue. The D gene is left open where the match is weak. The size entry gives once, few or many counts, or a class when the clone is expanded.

TGCAGTGCTCGTAGAGATATGGCGGCAGGAACGAACACTGAAGCTTTCTTT,CSARRDMAAGTNTEAFF,many,TRBJ1-1,TRBV20-1,-
TGTGCCATCAGTTCCTCGACTAGCGGGGGGGCGGGTGAGCAGTTCTTC,CAISSSTSGGAGEQFF,many,TRBJ2-1,TRBV10-3,TRBD2
TGCGCCAGCAGCTTGGAACCAGGGTTCCTATGGGGCTACACCTTC,CASSLEPGFLWGYTF,many,TRBJ1-2,TRBV5-1,-
TGTGCCAGCTCCTCCCGGACAGACAACACCGGGGAGCTGTTTTTT,CASSSRTDNTGELFF,many,TRBJ2-2,TRBV6-5,-
TGCGCCAGCAGCTTACTGGGCACTCAGGGATCCAGTGAAGCTTTCTTT,CASSLLGTQGSSEAFF,many,TRBJ1-1,TRBV5-1,-
TGCAGTGTATTTGTAACCTACGAGCAGTACTTC,CSVFVTYEQYF,many,TRBJ2-7,TRBV20-1,-
TGTGCCAGCAGCGTAGACCGCGGGGGCCTTTACAATGAGCAGTTCTTC,CASSVDRGGLYNEQFF,many,TRBJ2-1,TRBV9,-
TGCGCCAGCAGCCAAAACAGCGCGAACACCGGGGAGCTGTTTTTT,CASSQNSANTGELFF,many,TRBJ2-2,TRBV4-3,-
TGTGCCAGCAGCTTAGCGCTCAGTCATGGCTACACCTTC,CASSLALSHGYTF,many,TRBJ1-2,TRBV7-9,-
TGTGCCAGCAGCGCCACACCGGGATCTGGGAATGAGCAGTTCTTC,CASSATPGSGNEQFF,many,TRBJ2-1,TRBV9,-
TGCAGTCCCGTCGGGGGCATCGTAGATACGCAGTATTTT,CSPVGGIVDTQYF,many,TRBJ2-3,TRBV20-1,-
TGTGCCAGCAGTTATGAGGTTCATAGGGGGCCGCGCGGGGAGCTGTTTTTT,CASSYEVHRGPRGELFF,many,TRBJ2-2,TRBV6-5,TRBD1